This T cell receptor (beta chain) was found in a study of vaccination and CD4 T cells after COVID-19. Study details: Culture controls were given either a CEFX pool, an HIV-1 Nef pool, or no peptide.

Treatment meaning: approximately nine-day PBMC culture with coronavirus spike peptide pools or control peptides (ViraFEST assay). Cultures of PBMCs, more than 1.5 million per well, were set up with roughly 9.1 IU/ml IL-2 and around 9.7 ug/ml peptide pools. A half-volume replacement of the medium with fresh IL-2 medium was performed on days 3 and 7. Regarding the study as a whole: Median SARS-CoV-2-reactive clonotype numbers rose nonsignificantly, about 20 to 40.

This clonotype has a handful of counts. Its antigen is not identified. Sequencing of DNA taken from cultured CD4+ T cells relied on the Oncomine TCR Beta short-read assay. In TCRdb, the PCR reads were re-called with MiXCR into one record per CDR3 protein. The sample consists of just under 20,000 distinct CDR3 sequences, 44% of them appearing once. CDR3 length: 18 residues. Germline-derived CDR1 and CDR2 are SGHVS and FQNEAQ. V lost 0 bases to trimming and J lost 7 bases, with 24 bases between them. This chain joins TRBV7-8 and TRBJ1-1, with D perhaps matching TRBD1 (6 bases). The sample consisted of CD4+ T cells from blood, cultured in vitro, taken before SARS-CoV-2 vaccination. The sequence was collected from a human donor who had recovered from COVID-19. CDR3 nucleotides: TGTGCCAGCAGCTTAGCAGTGGTCTGGCTGGGGGCGCGCGGTGAAGCTTTCTTT. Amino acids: CASSLAVVWLGARGEAFF.